The T cell receptor (beta chain) described here comes from a study of radiotherapy plus CTLA-4 blockade in lung cancer. Study context: There were objective responses in over 15% of patients, and around 32% had disease control.

Data came from immunoSEQ multiplex PCR; TCRdb stores just in-frame clones and leaves some out. Among some 45,000 clones listed, less than 85% were seen once. Germline trimming cut 3 bases from V and 0 bases from J; bases unmatched to any gene: 7. Germline V gene data show CDR1 as KGHSH and CDR2 as LQKENI. This CDR3 region has 16 residues. General observations from the study: Peripheral blood showed expansion of tumor-derived TCR clones after radiotherapy and ipilimumab.

Worth noting for this clone: Its antigen is as yet unknown.

The V call is TRBV18, the J call TRBJ1-1, with 7 bases aligning to TRBD1. This clonotype was sampled from a human donor with non-small cell lung cancer who had stable disease on radiotherapy plus ipilimumab. The specimen was peripheral blood, collected from a patient treated with radiotherapy plus ipilimumab. The CDR3 DNA follows: TGTGCCAGCTCACCTGGGGACAGAGTCCTGAACACTGAAGCTTTCTTT. Amino acid sequence: CASSPGDRVLNTEAFF.